Presented here are 5 T cell receptor beta chains from one specimen sequenced in a study of blood T cells in healthy people across ages. It was with a sample-barcoded 5' primer and a J-beta primer mix that a second PCR of about 7 to 12 cycles was run. TCRdb analysed the 5' RACE reads with MiXCR anew, one entry per CDR3 protein. The sample comprises roughly 500,000 distinct CDR3 sequences, 27% of which are singletons, and around 18% rests with the top ten. Input material: blood. These TCRs come from a woman in her seventies in good health.

This chain uses TRBV4-2 with TRBJ1-1; D not resolved. CDR1 and CDR2 (germline): LGHNA, YNFKEQ. Trimming took 0 bases from V and 1 from J, leaving 24 bases between them. The CDR3 has 20 residues. DNA for the CDR3: TGTGCCAGCAGCCAAGATCTCCGAACGGGCCCCGAAGAGGGGAACACTGAAGCTTTCTTT. This codes for CASSQDLRTGPEEGNTEAFF.

This clonotype was recorded a few times. The rearrangement uses TRBV29-1 and TRBJ2-5, with D perhaps matching TRBD1 (7 bases). This CDR3 contains 13 residues. The V gene lost 2 bases and the J gene lost 4 bases, with 11 bases spanning the gap. Germline CDR1 SQVTM, CDR2 ANQGSEA. The CDR3 DNA follows: TGCAGCGTTGAAAGACAGGGAGGAGAGACCCAGTACTTC. Translating gives CSVERQGGETQYF.

The CDR3 reads CASSPYGTLINIQYF. CDR3 DNA: TGTGCCAGCAGCCCGTACGGGACGCTGATAAACATTCAGTACTTC. The genes are TRBV5-6 and TRBJ2-4; D possibly matches TRBD1 or TRBD2 (5 bases each). Germline CDR1 is SGHDT and CDR2 is YYEEEE. Trimming took off 4 bases at V and 6 bases at J, with 17 bases between the two ends. The CDR3 runs 15 residues.

This clonotype has a handful of counts. This chain links TRBV10-3 with TRBJ1-1, with D possibly TRBD1 on 5 matching bases. From germline, CDR1 is ENHRY and CDR2 SYGVKD. V lost 7 bases and J lost 1, with 10 bases in between. The CDR3 has 13 residues. The DNA of the CDR3 is TGTGCCATCACTGCGGACACGAACACTGAAGCTTTCTTT. Amino acids: CAITADTNTEAFF.

Here the CDR3 reads CSVGILGTEQFF. Here the CDR3 DNA reads TGCAGCGTTGGAATACTAGGAACTGAGCAGTTCTTC. This chain links TRBV29-1 with TRBJ2-1; tentative D call: TRBD2 (5 bases). This CDR3 has 12 amino acids. CDR1 is SQVTM, CDR2 ANQGSEA, per germline. The V and J ends lost 4 bases and 9 bases respectively, with 13 bases between them.